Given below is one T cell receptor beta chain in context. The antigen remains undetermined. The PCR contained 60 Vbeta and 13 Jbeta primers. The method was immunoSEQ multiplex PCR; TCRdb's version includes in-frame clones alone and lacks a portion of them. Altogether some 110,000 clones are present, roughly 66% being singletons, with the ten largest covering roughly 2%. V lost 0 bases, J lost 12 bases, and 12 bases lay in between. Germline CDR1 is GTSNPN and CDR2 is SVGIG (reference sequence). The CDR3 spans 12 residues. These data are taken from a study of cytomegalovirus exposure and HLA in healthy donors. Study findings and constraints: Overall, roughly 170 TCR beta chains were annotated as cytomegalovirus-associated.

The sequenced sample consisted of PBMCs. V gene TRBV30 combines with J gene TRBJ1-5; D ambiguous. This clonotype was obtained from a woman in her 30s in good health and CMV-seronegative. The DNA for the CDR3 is TGTGCCTGGAGTGTCACTGGAGGTCGCCAGCATTTT. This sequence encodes CAWSVTGGRQHF.